Here is one T cell receptor (beta chain) with its context. Antigen specificity is unknown. The entry originates in a study of PD-1 blockade in classical Hodgkin lymphoma. Study results and caveats: A significant rise in TCR diversity by C4D1 was seen for CD4+ but not CD8+ cells.

Every patient relapsed after autologous stem cell transplantation, and brentuximab vedotin exposure varied. CDR1 is SGHTA and CDR2 is FQGNSA in the germline V gene. The CDR3 length is 13 residues. V lost 3 bases and J lost 7, with 10 bases in between. Libraries were prepared by immunoSEQ multiplex PCR; TCRdb keeps only in-frame clonotypes and omits some of them. The table has 35,000 to 50,000 clones, roughly four fifths seen once. The rearrangement links TRBV7-2 to TRBJ1-5; D is perhaps TRBD1 (5 bases). Sequences were derived from peripheral blood mononuclear cells (PBMCs), sampled at baseline. This sequence was found in a human donor with classical Hodgkin lymphoma. The CDR3 reads CASSFERGQPQHF. CDR3 bases: TGTGCCAGCAGCTTTGAACGGGGGCAGCCCCAGCATTTT.